This T cell receptor (beta chain) was recovered during a study of T-cell memory formation after mild COVID-19. Turning to this clonotype: Its antigen is still unknown.

Findings of the study overall: Mostly located in CM and EM were contracting CD4+ clones, with contracting CD8+ clones located in EMRA. There was no confirmation that second-wave clones peaking on day 37 were SARS-CoV-2 specific. The finding that pre-infection memory included some responding clones suggested that cross-reactive memory joined.

TCRdb recomputed calls from the 5' RACE reads with MiXCR, one row per CDR3 protein. In the table there are 410,000 or so distinct CDR3 sequences, under 25% of which are singletons. With 3 bases removed from V and 7 bases from J, the gap between germline ends came to 3 bases. The CDR3 loop spans 10 amino acids. Sequences were obtained from PBMCs or a T cell subset sorted from them (not recorded which). The TCR comes from an adult woman who had mild COVID-19 (a few samples of this study predate the infection). Cell type and time point are not known. The V call is TRBV12-3 or TRBV12-4, the J call TRBJ1-1; D is unresolved. The CDR3 DNA is TGTGCCAGCAGTTTGAGTGAAGCTTTCTTT. This codes for CASSLSEAFF.